A single TCR beta chain is shown here with its context. Its antigen remains unknown. This sample is drawn from a study of cytomegalovirus exposure and HLA in healthy donors. Overall study results and limits: Presence/absence analyses assumed roughly uniform sequencing depth across donors, which may not hold. Certain sequence variants were highly shared and formed a cluster, and this cluster was likely a sequencing artifact. In a later analysis, across HLA loci, associated TCR counts were highest for DRB1, lowest for HLA-C.

The study ran its PCR with 60 Vbeta and 13 Jbeta primers. TCRdb keeps only in-frame clones here, not all; method: immunoSEQ multiplex PCR. The table lists roughly 98,000 clones, about 70% of them singletons, with around 14% in the top ten. CDR1 is GTSNPN, CDR2 SVGIG, per germline (reference sequence). The CDR3 extends over 12 amino acids. V dropped 5 bases and J dropped 0 bases, with 7 bases sitting between them. This sequence joins TRBV30 and TRBJ1-1; no reliable D call. The sequencing input was PBMCs. The sequence was obtained from an older woman in good health and CMV-seropositive. CDR3 DNA: TGTGCCTGGGCGGTCTTGAACACTGAAGCTTTCTTT. Protein: CAWAVLNTEAFF. Full variable domain (outside the CDR3, taken from reference TRBV30 and TRBJ1-1): SQTIHQWPATLVQPVGSPLSLECTVEGTSNPNLYWYRQAAGRGLQLLFYSVGIGQISSEVPQNLSASRPQDRQFILSSKKLLLSDSGFYLCAWAVLNTEAFFGQGTRLTVV.